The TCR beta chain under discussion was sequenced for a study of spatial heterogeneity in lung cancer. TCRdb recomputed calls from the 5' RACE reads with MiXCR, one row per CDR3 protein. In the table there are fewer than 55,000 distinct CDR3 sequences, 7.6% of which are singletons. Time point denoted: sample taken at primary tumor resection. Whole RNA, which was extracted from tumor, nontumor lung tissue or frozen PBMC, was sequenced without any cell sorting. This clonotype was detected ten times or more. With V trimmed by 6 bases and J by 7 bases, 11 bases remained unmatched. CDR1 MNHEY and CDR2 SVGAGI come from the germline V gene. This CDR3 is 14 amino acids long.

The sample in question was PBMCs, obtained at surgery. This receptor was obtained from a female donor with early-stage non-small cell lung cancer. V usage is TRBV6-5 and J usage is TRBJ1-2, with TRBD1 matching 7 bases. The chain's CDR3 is CASSYRVQGFGYTF. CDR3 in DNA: TGTGCCAGCAGCTACAGGGTACAGGGGTTTGGCTACACCTTC.